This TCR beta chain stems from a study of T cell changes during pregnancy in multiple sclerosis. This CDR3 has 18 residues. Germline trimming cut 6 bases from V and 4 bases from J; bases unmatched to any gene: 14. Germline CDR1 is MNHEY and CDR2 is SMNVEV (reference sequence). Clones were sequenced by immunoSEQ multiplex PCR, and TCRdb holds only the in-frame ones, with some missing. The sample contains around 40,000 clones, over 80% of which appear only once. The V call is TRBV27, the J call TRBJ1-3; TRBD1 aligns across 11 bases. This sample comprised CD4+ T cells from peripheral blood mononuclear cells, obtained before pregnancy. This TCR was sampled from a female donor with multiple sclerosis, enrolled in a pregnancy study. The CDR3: CASRRTGTGGRAGNTIYF. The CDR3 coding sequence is TGTGCCAGCAGGCGAACCGGGACAGGGGGTCGGGCCGGAAACACCATATATTTT.